The 15 T cell receptor beta chains presented below share a single source sample, sequenced in a study of beta chain features in type 1 diabetes. Isolated RNA was reverse transcribed in full, so expressed TCRB transcripts were sequenced. TCRdb's copy holds only in-frame clones and misses some; the assay was immunoSEQ multiplex PCR. The table includes under 350,000 clones, about 7.8% detected once. The material sequenced was central memory CD4+ T cells from blood. The receptors here all came from a woman in her late teens or twenties in good health.

The rearrangement links TRBV9 to TRBJ1-5; no clear D gene. Trimming took 0 bases from V and 2 from J, leaving 15 bases between them. The CDR3 spans 17 residues. Germline V gene lookup returns CDR1 SGDLS and CDR2 YYNGEE. The CDR3 reads CASSVVHSGSGNQPQHF. Here the CDR3 DNA reads TGTGCCAGCAGCGTAGTGCACAGCGGTAGTGGCAATCAGCCCCAGCATTTT.

This clone came up a few times. The chain uses TRBV2 and TRBJ2-1; D not resolved. CDR3 length: 13 residues. CDR1 and CDR2 from the germline V gene are SNHLY and FYNNEI. Trimming pared 7 bases from V and 0 bases from J, leaving 7 bases between. The DNA of the CDR3 is TGTGCCAGCATCGAGACCTCCTACAATGAGCAGTTCTTC. Protein sequence: CASIETSYNEQFF.

This clone was seen a handful of times. The V call is TRBV7-3, the J call TRBJ2-1, with D unclear. CDR1 and CDR2 from the germline V gene are SGHTA and FQGTGA. The ends were cut back, 2 bases at V and 0 bases at J, with 8 bases in the middle. The CDR3 has 15 amino acids. CDR3 nucleotides: TGTGCCAGCAGCTTAGTCGGCAGCTCCTACAATGAGCAGTTCTTC. As protein: CASSLVGSSYNEQFF.

V and J are TRBV5-8 and TRBJ2-7; 7 bases agree with TRBD1. The ends lost 0 bases at V and 5 bases at J; junction bases unmatched: 2. There are 13 residues in the CDR3. Germline V gives CDR1 SGHTS, CDR2 YDEGEE. The CDR3 protein is CASSLGQGHEQYV. In nucleotides, the CDR3 is TGTGCCAGCAGCTTGGGACAGGGCCACGAGCAGTACGTC.

In this sample, this clone turned up a few times. The chain has TRBV2 and TRBJ2-4; 10 bases map to TRBD2. CDR1 is SNHLY, CDR2 FYNNEI, per germline. Trimming cost V 4 bases and J 4 bases; bases outside gene matches: 4. The CDR3 runs to 15 residues. This chain's CDR3 is CASSAQTSGKNIQYF. CDR3 DNA sequence: TGTGCCAGCAGTGCCCAGACTAGCGGGAAAAACATTCAGTACTTC.

The chain carries TRBV10-3 and TRBJ1-2; possibly TRBD1 for D (5 bases). Trimming removed 10 bases from V and 7 bases from J, with 22 bases in between. The CDR3 runs 14 residues. CDR1 and CDR2 from the germline V gene are ENHRY and SYGVKD. CDR3 loop: CASAFVQGAAGYTF. CDR3 DNA sequence: TGTGCCAGCGCCTTCGTCCAGGGCGCGGCTGGCTACACCTTC.

The V and J genes are TRBV7-2 and TRBJ1-1; no reliable D call. Trimming took 5 bases from V and 2 from J, leaving 12 bases between them. Germline values: CDR1 SGHTA, CDR2 FQGNSA. The CDR3 extends over 14 amino acids. In DNA form, the CDR3 reads TGTGCCAGCAGCACAAACTGGGGAAACACTGAAGCTTTCTTT. Protein: CASSTNWGNTEAFF.

J is TRBJ2-7 and V is TRBV10-3, with 9 nucleotides matching TRBD1. CDR3 size: 19 residues. Germline V gene lookup returns CDR1 ENHRY and CDR2 SYGVKD. The J segment lost 3 bases and the V segment lost 8 bases, leaving 23 bases of the junction unmatched. DNA for the CDR3: TGTGCCATCTGGAGGGGTTGGACAGGGGAACCAGATGACTTCTACGAGCAGTACTTC. This translates into CAIWRGWTGEPDDFYEQYF.

The chain carries TRBV6-5 and TRBJ2-1; 8 bases agree with TRBD1. Germline V lookup: CDR1 MNHEY, CDR2 SVGAGI. With V trimmed by 6 bases and J by 8 bases, 9 bases remained unmatched. The CDR3 length is 14 residues. The CDR3 protein is CASSARGQIDEQFF. Written as DNA, the CDR3 is TGTGCCAGCAGCGCCAGGGGGCAGATCGATGAGCAGTTCTTC.

At least ten counts were recorded for this clone. The chain recombines TRBV14 with TRBJ2-1, with TRBD2 identical over 10 bases. Germline V gene data show CDR1 as SGHDN and CDR2 as FVKESK. Trimming at V came to 2 bases and at J to 5 bases, leaving 3 bases not matched to a gene. The CDR3 is 15 amino acids. The CDR3 DNA reads TGTGCCAGCAGCCAAAAGGGACTAGCGAACAATGAGCAGTTCTTC. This translates into CASSQKGLANNEQFF.

The J gene is TRBJ2-1, the V gene TRBV7-8; D ambiguous. The germline CDR1 and CDR2 sequences are SGHVS and FQNEAQ. The CDR3 totals 13 residues. V was pared by 2 bases and J by 9 bases, with 11 bases between. The CDR3 DNA reads TGTGCCAGCAGCTTAAGTGGACGAACTGAGCAGTTCTTC. Protein: CASSLSGRTEQFF.

V gene TRBV7-3 combines with J gene TRBJ2-3, with 8 bases aligning to TRBD2. In germline, CDR1 is SGHTA, CDR2 FQGTGA. The junction had 17 bases not matched to a gene; V was cut back by 5 bases and J by 7 bases. The CDR3 runs 17 residues. DNA of the CDR3: TGTGCCAGCAGCCACGGGGGGTATAAAGCGGGAGCGAATACGCAGTATTTT. It encodes CASSHGGYKAGANTQYF.

This clone has only a few counts. The chain links TRBV4-2 to TRBJ1-1; D remains unclear. CDR1 and CDR2 from the germline V gene are LGHNA and YNFKEQ. CDR3 size: 14 residues. V lost 0 bases to trimming and J lost 1 base, with 6 bases between them. CDR3 residues: CASSQEGQNTEAFF. The DNA of the CDR3 is TGTGCCAGCAGCCAAGAAGGCCAGAACACTGAAGCTTTCTTT.

A few counts support this clone. This chain uses TRBV7-2 with TRBJ1-5, with TRBD1 as a possible D gene (5 bases). The germline CDR1 and CDR2 sequences are SGHTA and FQGNSA. The ends were cut back, 5 bases at V and 6 bases at J, with 20 bases in the middle. This CDR3 has 16 residues. CDR3 region: CASSLRSGEGTQPQHF. In DNA, the CDR3 is TGTGCCAGCAGCCTACGGAGCGGGGAGGGGACTCAGCCCCAGCATTTT.

This clone was seen ten or more times. This chain links TRBV21-1 with TRBJ1-5. TRBV21-1 constitutes a pseudogene. The CDR3 runs 16 residues. The CDR3 region is CASSKDGQRGNQPQHF. The CDR3 nucleotides read TGTGCCAGCAGCAAAGATGGTCAGAGGGGCAATCAGCCCCAGCATTTT.